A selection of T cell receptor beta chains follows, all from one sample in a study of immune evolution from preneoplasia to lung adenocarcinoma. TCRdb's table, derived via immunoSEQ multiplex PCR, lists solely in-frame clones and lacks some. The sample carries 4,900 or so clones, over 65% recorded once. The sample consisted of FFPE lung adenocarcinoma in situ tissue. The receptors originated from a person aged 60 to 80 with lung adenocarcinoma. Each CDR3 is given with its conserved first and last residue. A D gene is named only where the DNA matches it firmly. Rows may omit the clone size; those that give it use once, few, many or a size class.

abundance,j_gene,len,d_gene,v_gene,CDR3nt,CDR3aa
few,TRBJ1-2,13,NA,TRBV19,TGTGCCAGTACCGCGTGGGGGGACTATGGCTACACCTTC,CASTAWGDYGYTF
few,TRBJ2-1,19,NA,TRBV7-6,TGTGCCAGCAGCACCCGCCCCGACCTAGCGAACAAAACCTACAATGAGCAGTTCTTC,CASSTRPDLANKTYNEQFF
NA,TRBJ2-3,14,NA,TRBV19,TGTGCCAGTAGTCCAACCCTTCGCACAGATACGCAGTATTTT,CASSPTLRTDTQYF
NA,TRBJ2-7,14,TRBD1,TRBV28,TGTGCCAGCAGACGACAGGGGAAATCCTACGAGCAGTACTTC,CASRRQGKSYEQYF
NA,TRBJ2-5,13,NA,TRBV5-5,TGTGCCAGCAGCTTTACTAGCCGAGAGACCCAGTACTTC,CASSFTSRETQYF
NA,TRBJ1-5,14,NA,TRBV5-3,TGTGCCAGCAGCGCGGACAGCGGGGAACAGCCCCAGCATTTT,CASSADSGEQPQHF
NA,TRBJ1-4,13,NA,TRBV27,TGTGCCAGCACCCTGAGAGCTAATGAAAAACTGTTTTTT,CASTLRANEKLFF
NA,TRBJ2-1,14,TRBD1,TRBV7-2,TGTGCCAGCAGCCCACTAACAGGGGGCAATGAGCAGTTCTTC,CASSPLTGGNEQFF
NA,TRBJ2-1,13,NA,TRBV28,TGTGCCAGCAGTTTGAGTTCTAGAGGTGAGCAGTTCTTC,CASSLSSRGEQFF
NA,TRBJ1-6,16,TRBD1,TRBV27,TGTGCCAGCAGTCCGTCGGGGACAGGGCCGAATTCACCCCTCCACTTT,CASSPSGTGPNSPLHF
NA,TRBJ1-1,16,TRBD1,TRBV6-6,TGTGCCAGCAGTTGGGGACAGGGGGTCCTGAACACTGAAGCTTTCTTT,CASSWGQGVLNTEAFF
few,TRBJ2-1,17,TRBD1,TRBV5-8,TGTGCCAGCAGCTTGGTATGGGGGACAGCCCTCCAGCATGAGCAGTTCTTC,CASSLVWGTALQHEQFF
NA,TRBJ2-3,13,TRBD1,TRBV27,TGTGCCAGCAGGGAGACAGGGCCTAGTACGCAGTATTTT,CASRETGPSTQYF
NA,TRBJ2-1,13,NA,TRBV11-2,TGTGCCAGCAGCCCCCGGGTGGACAATGAGCAGTTCTTC,CASSPRVDNEQFF
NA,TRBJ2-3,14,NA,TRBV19,TGTGCCTCAAATCAGGGCAGGAGCACAGATACGCAGTATTTT,CASNQGRSTDTQYF
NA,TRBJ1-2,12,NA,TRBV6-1,TGTGCCGCAGCAGAAGCTAACTATGGCTACACCTTC,CAAAEANYGYTF
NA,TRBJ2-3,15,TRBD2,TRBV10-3,TGTGCCATCAAGGCTAGCGGGGTGGAGACAGATACGCAGTATTTT,CAIKASGVETDTQYF
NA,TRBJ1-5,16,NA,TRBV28,TGTGCCAGCAGTCCTCCTCAGGGCTATAGCAATCAGCCCCAGCATTTT,CASSPPQGYSNQPQHF
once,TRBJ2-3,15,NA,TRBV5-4,TGTGCCAGCAGCTTGGCGCAGGGAGTTACAGATACGCAGTATTTT,CASSLAQGVTDTQYF
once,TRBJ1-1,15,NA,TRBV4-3,TGCGCCAGCAGCCACCTGGGACACTTGAACACTGAAGCTTTCTTT,CASSHLGHLNTEAFF
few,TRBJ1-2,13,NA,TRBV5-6,TGTGCCAGCAGCTTGGGGGGTAGCTATGGCTACACCTTC,CASSLGGSYGYTF
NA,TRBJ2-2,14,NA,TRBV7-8,TGTGCCAGCAGCCATCGATACAACACCGGGGAGCTGTTTTTT,CASSHRYNTGELFF
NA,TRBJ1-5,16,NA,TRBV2,TGTGCCAGCAGTGAAGAGGCGTGGGGTAGATATCAGCCCCAGCATTTT,CASSEEAWGRYQPQHF
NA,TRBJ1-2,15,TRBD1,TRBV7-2,TGTGCCAGCAGTTCGGACAGGGGACTTAACTATGGCTACACCTTC,CASSSDRGLNYGYTF
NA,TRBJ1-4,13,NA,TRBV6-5,TGTGCCAGCAGTATTTCGGATAATGAAAAACTGTTTTTT,CASSISDNEKLFF
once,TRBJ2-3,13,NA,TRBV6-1,TGTGCCAGCAGTGTATCCAGGGAAGATACGCAGTATTTT,CASSVSREDTQYF
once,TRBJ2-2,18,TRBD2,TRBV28,TGTGCCAGCAGTTCCCTCCCAGCGGGGGTAGAGAACACCGGGGAGCTGTTTTTT,CASSSLPAGVENTGELFF
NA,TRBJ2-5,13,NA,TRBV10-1,TGCGCCAGCCGGGACTTTAGAGCAGAGACCCAGTACTTC,CASRDFRAETQYF
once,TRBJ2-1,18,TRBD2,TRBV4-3,TGCGCCAGCAGCCAAGGGTTGAGGGGAGGGGAGGAATACAATGAGCAGTTCTTC,CASSQGLRGGEEYNEQFF
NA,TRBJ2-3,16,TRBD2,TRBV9,TGTGCCAGCAGTAAAATCGGGGGGGGACTTAGGGATACGCAGTATTTT,CASSKIGGGLRDTQYF
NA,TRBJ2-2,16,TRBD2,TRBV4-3,TGCGCCAGCAGCCAAGAAGCGATAGCGGGTACCCGGGAGCTGTTTTTT,CASSQEAIAGTRELFF
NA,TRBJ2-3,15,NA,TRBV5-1,TGCGCCAGCAGCTGGGGCCCCGAGGTTTCAGATACGCAGTATTTT,CASSWGPEVSDTQYF
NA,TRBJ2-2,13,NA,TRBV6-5,TGTGCCAGCAGGGTCTCTTACACCGGGGAGCTGTTTTTT,CASRVSYTGELFF
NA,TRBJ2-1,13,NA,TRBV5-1,TGCGCCAGCAGATACGGGGGGCACAATGAGCAGTTCTTC,CASRYGGHNEQFF
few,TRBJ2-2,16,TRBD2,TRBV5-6,TGTGCCAGCAGCAGAGGACTAGCGGGATTAACCGGGGAGCTGTTTTTT,CASSRGLAGLTGELFF
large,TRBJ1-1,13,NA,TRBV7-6,TGTGCCAGCAGCTTAGAATGGGATACTGAAGCTTTCTTT,CASSLEWDTEAFF
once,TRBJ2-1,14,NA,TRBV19,TGTGCCAGTACTAGGGGGGGCGGAATGAATGAGCAGTTCTTC,CASTRGGGMNEQFF
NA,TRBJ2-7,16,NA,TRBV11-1,TGTGCCAGCAGCCCCTCCGGGGTCCTAGGGCCCGTCGAGCAGTACTTC,CASSPSGVLGPVEQYF
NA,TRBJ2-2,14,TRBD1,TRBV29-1,TGCAGCGTTGTTCAGGGGGCGAACACCGGGGAGCTGTTTTTT,CSVVQGANTGELFF
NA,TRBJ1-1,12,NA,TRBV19,TGTGCCAGTAGTCCAGGGGTAACTGAAGCTTTCTTT,CASSPGVTEAFF
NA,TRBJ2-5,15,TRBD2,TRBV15,TGTGCCACCAGCAGAGGGACTAGTTTGGGAGAGACCCAGTACTTC,CATSRGTSLGETQYF
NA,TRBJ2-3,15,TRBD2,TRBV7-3,TGTGCCAGCAGCTTAGGCGGGGGGGCCTCAGATACGCAGTATTTT,CASSLGGGASDTQYF
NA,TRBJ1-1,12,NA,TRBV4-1,TGCGCCAGCAGCCAAGACGCGGGGGCAGCTTTCTTT,CASSQDAGAAFF
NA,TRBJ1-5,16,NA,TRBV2,TGTGCCAGCAGTTTACGACCCGGGACGGGGGATCAGCCCCAGCATTTT,CASSLRPGTGDQPQHF
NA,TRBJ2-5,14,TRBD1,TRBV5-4,TGTGCCAGCAGCAAAGGGACAGCCAAAGAGACCCAGTACTTC,CASSKGTAKETQYF
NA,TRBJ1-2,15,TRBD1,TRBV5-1,TGCGCCAGCAGCTTGGCCCCCTCAGGGGGCTATGGCTACACCTTC,CASSLAPSGGYGYTF
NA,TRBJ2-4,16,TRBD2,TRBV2,TGTGCCAGCAACCGACTAGCGGGGGCCGCCAAAAACATTCAGTACTTC,CASNRLAGAAKNIQYF
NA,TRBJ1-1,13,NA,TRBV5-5,TGTGCCAGCAGCGGAGGGGGGAACACTGAAGCTTTCTTT,CASSGGGNTEAFF
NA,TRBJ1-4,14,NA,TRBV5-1,TGCGCCAGCGCTAGGGGGGGAAACGCTGAAAAACTGTTTTTT,CASARGGNAEKLFF
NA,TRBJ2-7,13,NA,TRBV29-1,TGCAGCGTTGAAACGCGGGACACCTACGAGCAGTACTTC,CSVETRDTYEQYF
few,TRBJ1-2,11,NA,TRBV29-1,TGCAGCGTCGAGAGAGGGCTCGGCTACACCTTC,CSVERGLGYTF
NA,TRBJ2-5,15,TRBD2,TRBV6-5,TGTGCCAGCAGTCCCGCGGGGGGGGCCCCAGAGACCCAGTACTTC,CASSPAGGAPETQYF
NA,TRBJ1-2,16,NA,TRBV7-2,TGTGCCAGCAGCTTAGCGCTGTGGGATGAGAACTATGGCTACACCTTC,CASSLALWDENYGYTF
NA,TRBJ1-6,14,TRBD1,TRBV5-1,TGCGCCAGCAGCTTTGGGACAGGAAGCTCACCCCTCCACTTT,CASSFGTGSSPLHF
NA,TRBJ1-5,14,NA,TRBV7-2,TGTGCCAGCAGCAAAGACGGAACTAATCAGCCCCAGCATTTT,CASSKDGTNQPQHF
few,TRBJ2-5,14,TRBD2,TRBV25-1,TGTGCCAGCAGTGCCCCGTTGGGGGGGGAGACCCAGTACTTC,CASSAPLGGETQYF